Presented here are 32 T cell receptor beta chains from one specimen sequenced in a study of blood T cell repertoires in COVID-19. The data were produced by immunoSEQ multiplex PCR, yet TCRdb's version contains in-frame clones alone and is incomplete. The sample carries around 220,000 clones, around four fifths recorded once. Source material: peripheral blood. These receptors all come from a man under 40 with active or convalescent COVID-19.

This clone was observed a single time. The chain recombines TRBV5-1 with TRBJ2-7; 8 nucleotides agree with TRBD1. Looked up from germline, CDR1 is SGHRS and CDR2 is YFSETQ. V lost 2 bases to trimming and J lost 3 bases; unmatched junction nucleotides: 10. The CDR3 has 16 amino acids. CDR3 residues: CASSLERGQEIYEQYF. As DNA, the CDR3 is TGCGCCAGCAGCTTAGAGAGGGGACAGGAGATCTACGAGCAGTACTTC.

This clone was found a few times. The rearrangement joins TRBV5-4 to TRBJ1-2, with 8 positions matching TRBD1. Germline values: CDR1 SGHNT, CDR2 YYREEE (reference sequence). The V gene end was trimmed by 0 bases and the J gene end by 1 base; junction bases not matched to a gene: 5. The CDR3 totals 16 residues. The DNA for the CDR3 is TGTGCCAGCAGCTTGGCCAGGGGGCAAAATAACTATGGCTACACCTTC. It codes for CASSLARGQNNYGYTF. Filled out from reference TRBV5-4 and TRBJ1-2, the complete variable domain reads ETGVTQSPTHLIKTRGQQVTLRCSSQSGHNTVSWYQQALGQGPQFIFQYYREEENGRGNFPPRFSGLQFPNYSSELNVNALELDDSALYLCASSLARGQNNYGYTFGSGTRLTVV.

This clone appeared once. The chain has TRBV6-1 and TRBJ1-1; D gene uncertain. Trimming cost V 2 bases and J 5 bases, with 9 bases left between them. Germline V gene data show CDR1 as MNHNS and CDR2 as SASEGT. This CDR3 spans 13 amino acids. CDR3 amino acids: CASSEMRKTEAFF. The CDR3, as DNA: TGTGCCAGCAGTGAAATGAGAAAGACTGAAGCTTTCTTT.

The chain has TRBV3-1 (or the pseudogene TRBV3-2) and TRBJ2-1; 7 bases match TRBD2. This CDR3 spans 16 amino acids. Trimming removed 6 bases from V and 3 bases from J; junction bases left unmatched: 11. Germline lookup yields CDR1 LGHDT and CDR2 YNNKEL (reference sequence). CDR3 bases: TGTGCCAGCAGGGACGGCGGGAGTTCGCTCTACAATGAGCAGTTCTTC. This encodes CASRDGGSSLYNEQFF.

The chain couples TRBV6-2 or TRBV6-3 to TRBJ2-2, with D possibly TRBD1 on 6 matching bases. Germline CDR1 MNHEY, CDR2 SVGEGT. Between the trimmed V and J ends, which lost 5 bases and 2 bases, there was a span of 12 bases. The CDR3 sequence is 15 residues long. The DNA of the CDR3 is TGTGCCAGCAGTACCGGACAGTCAAACACCGGGGAGCTGTTTTTT. Its translation: CASSTGQSNTGELFF.

This clone was recorded a few times. DNA for the CDR3: TGCGCCAGCAGCTTGGCCATTGGGACAGGGCTCTACGAGCAGTACTTC. This sequence encodes CASSLAIGTGLYEQYF. The V gene is TRBV5-1, the J gene TRBJ2-7, with 9 bases matching TRBD1. V shed 0 bases, J shed 3 bases, and the junction held 7 bases outside the gene matches. This CDR3 has 16 amino acids. The V gene's germline CDR1 is SGHRS and CDR2 YFSETQ. The variable domain in full, with the rest retrieved from reference TRBV5-1 and TRBJ2-7, is KAGVTQTPRYLIKTRGQQVTLSCSPISGHRSVSWYQQTPGQGLQFLFEYFSETQRNKGNFPGRFSGRQFSNSRSEMNVSTLELGDSALYLCASSLAIGTGLYEQYFGPGTRLTVT.

The chain is built from TRBV28 and TRBJ1-2; 7 nucleotides match TRBD1. Trimming at V came to 7 bases and at J to 2 bases, leaving 10 bases not matched to a gene. The germline CDR1 and CDR2 sequences are MDHEN and SYDVKM. This CDR3 has 15 amino acids. The CDR3 protein is CASNYQGVTNYGYTF. The CDR3 DNA reads as TGTGCCAGCAATTACCAGGGGGTTACCAACTATGGCTACACCTTC.

J is TRBJ1-2 and V is TRBV9, with 7 bases fitting TRBD1. From germline, CDR1 is SGDLS and CDR2 YYNGEE. Unmatched junction bases numbered 13, after V lost 3 bases and J lost 5 bases. The CDR3 contains 16 residues. In DNA, the CDR3 is TGTGCCAGCAGCGCCTACAGGGGCTCCGACCCTTATGGCTACACCTTC. This gives the protein CASSAYRGSDPYGYTF.

The CDR3 sequence: CASSERGQGSTEAFF. The CDR3 bases are TGTGCCAGCAGCGAGAGGGGGCAGGGGAGCACTGAAGCTTTCTTT. The chain recombines TRBV9 with TRBJ1-1; TRBD1 agrees at 7 bases. The CDR3 length is 15 residues. Germline values: CDR1 SGDLS, CDR2 YYNGEE. With V trimmed by 3 bases and J by 4 bases, 9 bases remained unmatched.

This chain connects TRBV12-3 or TRBV12-4 to TRBJ2-7; D is ambiguous. The V end lost 2 bases, the J end lost 4 bases, and 6 bases lay between the germline ends. This CDR3 is built from 12 residues. CDR3 residues: CASSLKRYEQYF. CDR3 sequence (DNA): TGTGCCAGCAGTTTAAAGAGGTACGAGCAGTACTTC.

J is TRBJ1-2 and V is TRBV18; D is perhaps TRBD1 (6 bases). CDR1 KGHSH and CDR2 LQKENI come from the germline V gene. The CDR3 extends over 15 amino acids. V was cut by 1 base and J by 5 bases, with 14 bases left in between. CDR3 loop: CASSPRTEDPYGYTF. In nucleotides, the CDR3 is TGTGCCAGCTCACCACGGACAGAGGACCCATATGGCTACACCTTC.

The V call is TRBV5-1, the J call TRBJ1-1; D remains unclear. The CDR3 runs 15 residues. Germline CDR1 is SGHRS and CDR2 is YFSETQ. V was trimmed by 4 bases and J by 2 bases, leaving 15 bases between them. This CDR3 is CASSPEGSVNTEAFF. In DNA, the CDR3 is TGCGCCAGCAGCCCCGAGGGCAGCGTTAACACTGAAGCTTTCTTT.

This chain connects TRBV12-3 or TRBV12-4 to TRBJ2-7; the D is unclear. CDR3 length: 13 amino acids. Trimming removed 3 bases from V and 6 bases from J, with 12 bases in between. The CDR3 here is CASSLVPGIEQYF. CDR3 DNA: TGTGCCAGCAGTTTGGTCCCAGGCATCGAGCAGTACTTC.

The genes are TRBV5-6 and TRBJ2-7; 9 nucleotides match TRBD1. Trimming took 3 bases from V and 6 from J; bases not matched to a gene: 4. The CDR3 sequence is 13 residues long. Per germline, CDR1 SGHDT and CDR2 YYEEEE. In nucleotides, the CDR3 is TGTGCCAGCAGCTCGACAGGGGGATCCGAGCAGTACTTC. Translating it yields CASSSTGGSEQYF.

V usage is TRBV11-2 and J usage is TRBJ2-7; a weak D match, TRBD1 (6 bases). The CDR3 runs to 12 residues. In germline, CDR1 is SGHAT, CDR2 FQNNGV. V lost 5 bases and J 9 bases, leaving 14 bases between the germline ends. The CDR3 sequence: CASSTGQSGQYF. DNA for the CDR3: TGTGCCAGCAGCACTGGACAGAGCGGGCAGTACTTC. Supplemented by reference TRBV11-2 and TRBJ2-7, the full variable domain reads EAGVAQSPRYKIIEKRQSVAFWCNPISGHATLYWYQQILGQGPKLLIQFQNNGVVDDSQLPKDRFSAERLKGVDSTLKIQPAKLEDSAVYLCASSTGQSGQYFGPGTRLTVT.

The chain recombines TRBV19 with TRBJ2-7; D uncertain. The CDR3 totals 11 residues. The V end was cut by 5 bases, the J end by 4 bases, with 6 bases between. CDR1 and CDR2 from the germline V gene are LNHDA and SQIVND (reference sequence). Here the CDR3 reads CASSAGYEQYF. The CDR3 nucleotides are TGTGCCAGTAGTGCCGGGTACGAGCAGTACTTC.

The chain is built from TRBV7-2 and TRBJ1-1; tentatively, D is TRBD1 (6 bases). Germline CDR1 and CDR2: SGHTA and FQGNSA. Trimming removed 0 bases at V and 2 bases at J, with 13 bases between. The CDR3 is 16 residues long. CDR3 bases: TGTGCCAGCAGCTTAGCGGGCAGGGGCGTAAACACTGAAGCTTTCTTT. Translating it yields CASSLAGRGVNTEAFF.

Only a few counts were recorded for this clone. This chain joins TRBV19 and TRBJ1-4, with D hard to call. Looked up from germline, CDR1 is LNHDA and CDR2 is SQIVND (reference sequence). The CDR3 is made up of 14 amino acids. Trimming took 5 bases from V and 7 from J, leaving 14 bases between them. The CDR3 here is CASSSRQVGEKLFF. The DNA for the CDR3 is TGTGCCAGTAGTTCGCGACAAGTAGGTGAAAAACTGTTTTTT.

The V call is TRBV28, the J call TRBJ2-5; maybe TRBD2 (5 bases). This CDR3 comprises 16 residues. V lost 6 bases, J lost 0 bases, and 17 bases lay in between. Germline CDR1 reads MDHEN; CDR2 reads SYDVKM. The CDR3 DNA sequence: TGTGCCAGCAGCCGTGGGGTGGACTGGTACCAAGAGACCCAGTACTTC. It translates to CASSRGVDWYQETQYF.

The DNA of the CDR3 is TGTGCCAGCTCACCGGCAGGGGGCGGTAGCTCCTACGAGCAGTACTTC. Translation gives CASSPAGGGSSYEQYF. The chain recombines TRBV18 with TRBJ2-7, with 8 bases fitting TRBD1. From germline, CDR1 is KGHSH and CDR2 LQKENI. This CDR3 has 16 amino acids. V lost 3 bases and J lost 0; bases outside the gene matches: 7. Looking up the rest from reference TRBV18 and TRBJ2-7 gives the full variable domain: NAGVMQNPRHLVRRRGQEARLRCSPMKGHSHVYWYRQLPEEGLKFMVYLQKENIIDESGMPKERFSAEFPKEGPSILRIQQVVRGDSAAYFCASSPAGGGSSYEQYFGPGTRLTVT.

The chain employs TRBV29-1 and TRBJ1-2, with a weak D call TRBD1 (6 bases). The CDR3 consists of 14 residues. Germline CDR1 is SQVTM and CDR2 is ANQGSEA. Trimming left V 3 bases short and J 8 bases short, with 19 bases between. CDR3 protein: CSVENQGPRGGYTF. In DNA form, the CDR3 reads TGCAGCGTTGAGAACCAGGGTCCCAGGGGCGGCTACACCTTC.

The chain uses TRBV16 and TRBJ1-5; 7 nucleotides align to TRBD1. This CDR3 comprises 15 residues. V gave up 4 bases and J gave up 0 bases; unmatched junction bases: 3. CDR1 is KGHSY, CDR2 FQNENV, per germline. CDR3 sequence reads: CASSPQGYSNQPQHF. The CDR3 nucleotides read TGTGCCAGCAGCCCACAGGGGTATAGCAATCAGCCCCAGCATTTT.

This clone was counted a single time. The chain has TRBV5-1 and TRBJ2-1; D may be TRBD2 (5 bases). Germline V lookup: CDR1 SGHRS, CDR2 YFSETQ. CDR3 size: 16 residues. Trimming removed 5 bases at V and 0 bases at J, with 15 bases between. The CDR3 loop is CASSPGAASSYNEQFF. The CDR3 DNA reads as TGCGCCAGCAGTCCCGGAGCGGCAAGCTCCTACAATGAGCAGTTCTTC.

The genes are TRBV4-3 and TRBJ2-7, with 7 bases aligning to TRBD2. Germline V lookup: CDR1 LGHNA, CDR2 YSLEER. J gave up 3 bases and V 1 base, and 6 bases lay outside the gene matches. The CDR3 covers 15 residues. CDR3 loop: CASSQAIAGVYEQYF. The DNA for the CDR3 is TGCGCCAGCAGCCAAGCGATAGCGGGTGTCTACGAGCAGTACTTC.

The chain uses TRBV2 and TRBJ1-6, with D maybe TRBD1 (6 bases). The V end was cut by 4 bases, the J end by 6 bases, with 10 bases between. CDR3 length equals 14 residues. Germline-derived CDR1 and CDR2 are SNHLY and FYNNEI. CDR3 sequence (DNA): TGTGCCAGCAGTGGGGGGCAGCTTAATTCACCCCTCCACTTT. This encodes CASSGGQLNSPLHF.

This clone has only one observation. The V call is TRBV19, the J call TRBJ1-2; tentative D call: TRBD1 (5 bases). In germline, CDR1 is LNHDA, CDR2 SQIVND (reference sequence). Trimming stripped 2 bases from V and 1 base from J, with 8 bases between. This CDR3 contains 14 residues. CDR3: CASSIPGGNYGYTF. DNA of the CDR3: TGTGCCAGTAGTATACCGGGGGGTAACTATGGCTACACCTTC.

The chain couples TRBV6-6 to TRBJ2-7; no reliable D call. V was shortened by 0 bases and J by 0 bases, with 9 bases between the two germline ends. CDR3 size: 15 residues. Germline CDR1 and CDR2: MNHNY and SVGAGI (reference sequence). In DNA, the CDR3 is TGTGCCAGCAGTTACTCCACGGGTAGCTCCTACGAGCAGTACTTC. This translates into CASSYSTGSSYEQYF.

The chain couples TRBV5-4 to TRBJ2-5; D remains unclear. The CDR3 totals 11 residues. V shed 5 bases and J shed 5 bases, with 7 bases lying between them. Germline CDR1 SGHNT, CDR2 YYREEE (reference sequence). CDR3 coding DNA: TGTGCCAGCAGGAGTATGGAGACCCAGTACTTC. Residues: CASRSMETQYF.

The chain has TRBV15 and TRBJ1-5; 9 bases are a match to TRBD1. Trimming removed 6 bases from V and 5 bases from J; junction bases left unmatched: 5. The length of the CDR3 is 14 residues. Per germline, CDR1 LNHNV and CDR2 YYDKDF (reference sequence). This chain's CDR3 is CATSDWDRDQPQHF. Written as DNA, the CDR3 is TGTGCCACCAGTGATTGGGACAGGGATCAGCCCCAGCATTTT.

The CDR3 DNA reads as TGTGCCAGCAGCTCCGATCCGTACAGGGCATCAGGTGGCTACACCTTC. This encodes CASSSDPYRASGGYTF. This chain uses TRBV7-6 with TRBJ1-2; tentatively, D is TRBD1 (6 bases). This CDR3 spans 16 amino acids. Germline V gene lookup returns CDR1 SGHVS and CDR2 FNYEAQ. Trimming took off 4 bases at V and 7 bases at J, with 22 bases between the two ends. Filled out from reference TRBV7-6 and TRBJ1-2, the complete variable domain reads GAGVSQSPRYKVTKRGQDVALRCDPISGHVSLYWYRQALGQGPEFLTYFNYEAQQDKSGLPNDRFSAERPEGSISTLTIQRTEQRDSAMYRCASSSDPYRASGGYTFGSGTRLTVV.

The chain couples TRBV7-8 to TRBJ1-6; D might be TRBD1 (5 bases). The CDR3 runs 13 residues. CDR1 SGHVS and CDR2 FQNEAQ come from the germline V gene. In DNA, the CDR3 is TGTGCTTCGGGGGAGAGTAAAGGAGCACCCCTCCACTTT. Its protein product is CASGESKGAPLHF.

The chain is built from TRBV11-2 and TRBJ2-1; 8 bases fit TRBD2. V was clipped by 5 bases and J by 2 bases; unmatched bases: 5. Per germline, CDR1 SGHAT and CDR2 FQNNGV. The CDR3 spans 15 residues. DNA of the CDR3: TGTGCCAGCAGCCAAAGGACTAGCCCCTACAATGAGCAGTTCTTC. Translating gives CASSQRTSPYNEQFF.